The T cell receptor (beta chain) under discussion was sequenced for a study of blood T cell repertoires in COVID-19. Authors' data handling: Estimation of nucleated cell counts was performed using reference gene primer amplification. The table came from immunoSEQ multiplex PCR; TCRdb's copy has only in-frame clones and leaves some out. V and J calls and clone size come straight from that table; D and trimming were deduced from the DNA. Of over 150,000 clones in the sample, roughly four fifths were seen once. This CDR3 region has 14 residues. J was trimmed by 5 bases and V by 3 bases; bases with no gene match: 6. CDR1 and CDR2 from the germline V gene are SGHVS and FQNEAQ.

Specimen: peripheral blood. The TCR originated in a woman older than 75 with acute or convalescent COVID-19. The chain combines TRBV7-8 with TRBJ2-5; 7 bases line up with TRBD2. In DNA form, the CDR3 reads TGTGCCAGCAGCTTCCAGCGGGGTAGGGAGACCCAGTACTTC. It codes for CASSFQRGRETQYF.